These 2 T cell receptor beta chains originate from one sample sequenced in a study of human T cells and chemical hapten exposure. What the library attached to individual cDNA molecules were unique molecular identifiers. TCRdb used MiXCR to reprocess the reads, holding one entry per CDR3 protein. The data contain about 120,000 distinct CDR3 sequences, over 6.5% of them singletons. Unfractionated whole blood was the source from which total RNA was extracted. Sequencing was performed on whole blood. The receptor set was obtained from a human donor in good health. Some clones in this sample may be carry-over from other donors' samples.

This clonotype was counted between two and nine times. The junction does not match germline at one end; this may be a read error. Here the CDR3 reads CSAGLAGGPLF. The CDR3 region has the DNA TGCAGCGCTGGACTAGCGGGAGGTCCCCTTTTT. V and J are TRBV29-1 and TRBJ2-3, with 14 bases that match TRBD2. Looked up from germline, CDR1 is SQVTM and CDR2 is ANQGSEA. The CDR3 has 11 amino acids.

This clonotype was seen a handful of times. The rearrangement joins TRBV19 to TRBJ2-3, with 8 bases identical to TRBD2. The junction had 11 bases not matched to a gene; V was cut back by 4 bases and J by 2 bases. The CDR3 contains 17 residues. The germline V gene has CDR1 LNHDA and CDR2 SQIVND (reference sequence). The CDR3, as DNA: TGTGCCAGTAGTACCTGGAGTAGCGGGACCGTCACAGATACGCAGTATTTT. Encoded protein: CASSTWSSGTVTDTQYF.